These 31 T cell receptor beta chains were sequenced from one sample in a study of high-grade serous ovarian cancer treatment subgroups. Profiled with immunoSEQ multiplex PCR; TCRdb holds only in-frame clones, not every one. The data hold about 5,000 clones, with 78% observed a single time. The tumor samples were collected prior to definitive surgery or chemotherapy. Sequencing was performed on tumor tissue. The receptor set was obtained from a human donor with high-grade serous ovarian cancer.

The V and J genes are TRBV7-9 and TRBJ2-5; 12 nucleotides line up with TRBD1. CDR3 length equals 16 residues. Germline assignment: CDR1 SEHNR and CDR2 FQNEAQ (reference sequence). V shed 5 bases and J 5 bases; nucleotides not matched to a gene: 9. CDR3 loop: CASSPRGTGGVETQYF. The CDR3 coding sequence is TGTGCCAGCAGCCCCAGGGGGACAGGGGGCGTCGAGACCCAGTACTTC.

The rearrangement links TRBV15 to TRBJ1-3; maybe TRBD1 (5 bases). Germline values: CDR1 LNHNV, CDR2 YYDKDF (reference sequence). The CDR3 sequence is 14 residues long. With 3 bases removed from V and 3 bases from J, the gap between germline ends came to 9 bases. As DNA, the CDR3 is TGTGCCACCAGCAGCTCAGGGTATGGAAACACCATATATTTT. It codes for CATSSSGYGNTIYF.

This rearrangement joins TRBV6-1 to TRBJ1-1; TRBD1 matches at 10 bases. Looked up from germline, CDR1 is MNHNS and CDR2 is SASEGT. V shed 1 base and J 5 bases; nucleotides not matched to a gene: 4. This CDR3 is built from 15 residues. This chain's CDR3 is CASSEGQGAVTEAFF. The CDR3 nucleotides are TGTGCCAGCAGTGAAGGACAGGGGGCTGTTACTGAAGCTTTCTTT.

Here the CDR3 DNA reads TGCGCCAGCAGCTTGGTAAGCGCTGGGGCCAACGTCCTGACTTTC. Translated: CASSLVSAGANVLTF. The chain has TRBV5-1 and TRBJ2-6; no reliable D call. In germline, CDR1 is SGHRS, CDR2 YFSETQ. The ends were cut back, 0 bases at V and 2 bases at J, with 6 bases in the middle. The CDR3 has 15 amino acids.

The chain links TRBV7-2 to TRBJ2-1, with 7 bases lining up with TRBD2. Germline assignment: CDR1 SGHTA and CDR2 FQGNSA. The length of the CDR3 is 18 residues. Germline trimming cut 5 bases from V and 6 bases from J; bases unmatched to any gene: 19. CDR3 nucleotides: TGTGCCAGCAGCCCAGTAGTGAGTAGGACTAGGGTGCTCAATGAGCAGTTCTTC. As protein: CASSPVVSRTRVLNEQFF.

By share of the sample, this clone is medium-sized. V is TRBV2 and J is TRBJ2-2; 9 positions agree with TRBD2. Germline V CDR1 and CDR2: SNHLY, FYNNEI. CDR3 length: 17 residues. V trimming: 0 bases; J trimming: 8 bases; junction bases outside the gene matches: 10. CDR3 nucleotide sequence: TGTGCCAGCAGTGAAGCGCTTGGCGGGAGGGCCAGGGGGGAGCTGTTTTTT. Its translation: CASSEALGGRARGELFF.

The gene calls are TRBV28 and TRBJ1-2; tentative D call: TRBD1 (5 bases). Germline loops: CDR1 MDHEN, CDR2 SYDVKM. Trimming pared 6 bases from V and 7 bases from J, leaving 12 bases between. The CDR3 loop spans 12 amino acids. The CDR3 here is CASRTPGFGYTF. DNA of the CDR3: TGTGCCAGCAGGACCCCAGGGTTTGGCTACACCTTC.

The chain couples TRBV28 to TRBJ2-7, with D hard to call. V dropped 6 bases and J dropped 7 bases, with 19 bases sitting between them. Germline lookup yields CDR1 MDHEN and CDR2 SYDVKM. The CDR3 extends over 14 amino acids. DNA of the CDR3: TGTGCCAGCAGAGATGACCGTTCCTCTTTGGAGCAGTACTTC. Translation: CASRDDRSSLEQYF.

CDR3 loop: CASSPLETGTGELFF. The CDR3, as DNA: TGCGCCAGCAGCCCCTTGGAGACTGGCACCGGGGAGCTGTTTTTT. The chain links TRBV4-1 to TRBJ2-2; no firm D call. This CDR3 region has 15 residues. V was cut by 4 bases and J by 4 bases, with 13 bases left in between. Germline V CDR1 and CDR2: MGHRA, YSYEKL.

The CDR3 nucleotides read TGCGCCAGCAGCCAGAGGGAGGGGGCGAGGACAGATACGCAGTATTTT. This codes for CASSQREGARTDTQYF. This rearrangement joins TRBV5-1 to TRBJ2-3; D might be TRBD1 or TRBD2, each matching 7 bases. CDR1 and CDR2 (germline): SGHRS, YFSETQ. The V gene lost 4 bases and the J gene lost 3 bases, with 18 bases spanning the gap. The CDR3 extends over 16 amino acids.

Comment on this clone: The DNA is omitted, as the CDR3 cannot be located on it reliably, and the CDR3 follows TCRdb's listing. V usage is TRBV21-1 and J usage is TRBJ2-7; TRBD1 reflects the table's D call only, with no check against the DNA. TRBV21-1 is flagged as a pseudogene. The CDR3 adds up to 15 amino acids, both ends counted. The CDR3 region is CASSKVAQGANEQYF.

The CDR3 nucleotides read TGTGCCAGCAGCAGCGGGAGATCCAATGAGCAGTTCTTC. It translates to CASSSGRSNEQFF. The chain combines TRBV6-1 with TRBJ2-1, with 8 nucleotides matching TRBD2. V lost 6 bases, J lost 6 bases, and 4 bases stayed unmatched. CDR1 is MNHNS and CDR2 is SASEGT in the germline V gene. The CDR3 runs 13 residues.

This sequence joins TRBV5-4 and TRBJ2-5; D gene unclear. V was clipped by 4 bases and J by 1 base, with 17 bases between them. CDR3 size: 16 residues. CDR1 and CDR2 (germline): SGHNT, YYREEE (reference sequence). The CDR3 region has the DNA TGTGCCAGCAGCCCGGATCCCAAGGCGCTCCAAGAGACCCAGTACTTC. Encoded protein: CASSPDPKALQETQYF.

The rearrangement uses TRBV6-4 and TRBJ2-2; D is possibly TRBD2 (6 bases). V lost 8 bases and J lost 6, with 16 bases in between. The CDR3 spans 14 residues. Per the germline V gene, CDR1 is MRHNA and CDR2 is SNTAGT. CDR3 DNA sequence: TGTGCCAGCGCTAGCGAATCTTGGTCCGGGGAGCTGTTTTTT. It yields the protein CASASESWSGELFF.

The chain is built from TRBV7-6 and TRBJ1-1; D is uncertain. V lost 3 bases and J 4 bases, leaving 9 bases between the germline ends. This CDR3 is 13 amino acids long. Germline lookup yields CDR1 SGHVS and CDR2 FNYEAQ. As DNA, the CDR3 is TGTGCCAGCAGCTTGCAAACTTCCACTGAAGCTTTCTTT. This codes for CASSLQTSTEAFF.

This chain joins TRBV4-2 and TRBJ2-7; D is possibly TRBD2 (6 bases). The CDR3 covers 14 residues. Germline CDR1 and CDR2: LGHNA and YNFKEQ. V lost 3 bases, J lost 5 bases, and 14 bases lay in between. The DNA of the CDR3 is TGTGCCAGCAGCCACCTAGCGCTTGGAGACGAGCAGTACTTC. Amino acids: CASSHLALGDEQYF.

The rearrangement uses TRBV9 and TRBJ1-4; tentatively, D is TRBD1 (5 bases). The CDR3 consists of 14 residues. Deletions cut 0 bases from V and 4 bases from J, with 7 bases between. Germline CDR1 and CDR2: SGDLS and YYNGEE. The CDR3 bases are TGTGCCAGCAGCGTAGGGGGGGATAATGAAAAACTGTTTTTT. This encodes CASSVGGDNEKLFF.

By its share, this clone is medium-sized (0.01 to 0.1%). The rearrangement links TRBV6-1 to TRBJ2-2, with D unresolved. Germline loops: CDR1 MNHNS, CDR2 SASEGT. The ends were cut back, 10 bases at V and 9 bases at J, with 12 bases in the middle. The CDR3 loop spans 11 amino acids. The CDR3: CATTLIRELFF. The CDR3 nucleotides are TGTGCCACCACCCTGATCCGGGAGCTGTTTTTT.

The chain recombines TRBV2 with TRBJ2-4, with 9 bases aligning to TRBD1. Trimming at V came to 6 bases and at J to 8 bases, leaving 8 bases not matched to a gene. The CDR3 runs 14 residues. The germline gives CDR1 SNHLY, CDR2 FYNNEI. The CDR3 DNA reads as TGTGCCAGCAGACAGGGGGCGCGATCAGACATTCAGTACTTC. It specifies CASRQGARSDIQYF.

The chain couples TRBV28 to TRBJ2-5; D is perhaps TRBD2 (6 bases). Germline CDR1 and CDR2: MDHEN and SYDVKM. This CDR3 is 15 amino acids long. V was pared by 5 bases and J by 3 bases, with 16 bases between. The CDR3 nucleotides are TGTGCCAGCAGTGCTAGGGGATTAGCGGAAGAGACCCAGTACTTC. Protein: CASSARGLAEETQYF.

V is TRBV28 and J is TRBJ2-7; D might be TRBD1 or TRBD2, each matching 5 bases. Trimming left V 1 base short and J 2 bases short, with 18 bases between. CDR1 is MDHEN, CDR2 SYDVKM, per germline. The CDR3 has 17 residues. CDR3 in amino acids: CASSLSGPGRGAYEQYF. The CDR3 nucleotides read TGTGCCAGCAGTTTATCGGGGCCGGGTAGGGGCGCCTACGAGCAGTACTTC. The variable domain in full, completed from reference TRBV28 and TRBJ2-7, reads DVKVTQSSRYLVKRTGEKVFLECVQDMDHENMFWYRQDPGLGLRLIYFSYDVKMKEKGDIPEGYSVSREKKERFSLILESASTNQTSMYLCASSLSGPGRGAYEQYFGPGTRLTVT.

V gene TRBV7-9 combines with J gene TRBJ2-3, with D unresolved. Per the germline V gene, CDR1 is SEHNR and CDR2 is FQNEAQ (reference sequence). Trimming took off 4 bases at V and 6 bases at J, with 11 bases between the two ends. The CDR3 covers 13 residues. CDR3 in amino acids: CASSSQSADTQYF. Written as DNA, the CDR3 is TGTGCCAGCAGCTCCCAGTCCGCGGATACGCAGTATTTT. Together with reference TRBV7-9 and TRBJ2-3, the CDR3 gives the full variable domain: DTGVSQNPRHKITKRGQNVTFRCDPISEHNRLYWYRQTLGQGPEFLTYFQNEAQLEKSRLLSDRFSAERPKGSFSTLEIQRTEQGDSAMYLCASSSQSADTQYFGPGTRLTVL.

The genes are TRBV29-1 and TRBJ1-2, with D possibly TRBD1 on 5 matching bases. V was shortened by 4 bases and J by 8 bases, with 14 bases between the two germline ends. Germline V CDR1 and CDR2: SQVTM, ANQGSEA. The CDR3 covers 12 residues. As DNA, the CDR3 is TGCAGCGTTGGGTCGGGGGGTAAAGGCTACACCTTC. This codes for CSVGSGGKGYTF.

There are a few counts of this clone. The chain links TRBV4-1 to TRBJ2-7; possible D gene TRBD2, 6 bases. Germline CDR1 and CDR2: MGHRA and YSYEKL. The CDR3 loop spans 15 amino acids. Trimming took off 3 bases at V and 0 bases at J, with 12 bases between the two ends. DNA for the CDR3: TGCGCCAGCAGCCAGGGATTCGGGAGCTCCTACGAGCAGTACTTC. Its protein product is CASSQGFGSSYEQYF.

The chain couples TRBV5-4 to TRBJ2-5; D not certain. The DNA end is more similar to TRBJ2-7, so the J call may be wrong. The CDR3 consists of 15 residues. CDR1 and CDR2 from the germline V gene are SGHNT and YYREEE (reference sequence). CDR3 in amino acids: CASSFEAHGSYEQYF. The CDR3 DNA sequence: TGTGCCAGCAGCTTTGAAGCGCATGGCTCCTACGAGCAGTACTTC.

As regards this clone: At one end, the junction sequence differs from germline, possibly due to a read error. The V and J genes are TRBV7-7 and TRBJ2-1; a possible D gene is TRBD2 (5 bases). The germline V gene has CDR1 SSHAT and CDR2 FNYEAQ (reference sequence). The CDR3 extends over 16 amino acids. CDR3 DNA: TGTGCTAGCAGCCCCCAGCTAGCTTCGCCCTACAATGAGCAGTTCTTC. This sequence encodes CASSPQLASPYNEQFF.

The rearrangement uses TRBV5-1 and TRBJ2-1, with 10 bases aligning to TRBD1. Germline assignment: CDR1 SGHRS and CDR2 YFSETQ. The trim removed 0 bases at V and 8 bases at J, leaving 5 bases unmatched. The CDR3 length is 15 residues. The CDR3 DNA reads TGCGCCAGCAGCTTGGAGCCGGGACAGGGGTATGAGCAGTTCTTC. Residues: CASSLEPGQGYEQFF.

This clone showed up just a few times. The chain recombines TRBV6-5 with TRBJ1-2; D ambiguous. Germline loops: CDR1 MNHEY, CDR2 SVGAGI. The CDR3 is 12 amino acids. Trimming stripped 3 bases from V and 8 bases from J, with 10 bases between. The CDR3 nucleotides are TGTGCCAGCAGTTATCGAGGGTTGGGCTACACCTTC. Residues: CASSYRGLGYTF.

CDR3 bases: TGTGTCAGAAGCTACCCCGGACTAGCCTGCTACGAGCAGTACTTC. Translating it yields CVRSYPGLACYEQYF. This chain uses TRBV7-5 with TRBJ2-7; the listed D gene, TRBD2, was not tested against the DNA. TRBV7-5 has pseudogene status. This CDR3 contains 15 residues.

The J gene is TRBJ2-1, the V gene TRBV6-4, with 9 bases that match TRBD2. The germline CDR1 and CDR2 sequences are MRHNA and SNTAGT. V was clipped by 0 bases and J by 4 bases; unmatched bases: 4. This CDR3 is 16 amino acids long. The CDR3 DNA reads TGTGCCAGCAGTGACTCATTAGCGGGGGATTACAATGAGCAGTTCTTC. It specifies CASSDSLAGDYNEQFF.

This clone came up once. The chain has TRBV30 and TRBJ1-5; D is uncertain. Germline CDR1 GTSNPN, CDR2 SVGIG (reference sequence). The CDR3 loop spans 13 amino acids. Trimming removed 1 base at V and 2 bases at J, with 6 bases between. CDR3 amino acids: CAWSGKGNQPQHF. In DNA form, the CDR3 reads TGTGCCTGGAGTGGCAAGGGCAATCAGCCCCAGCATTTT.